The T cell receptor beta chain under discussion was sequenced for a study of shared clonotypes between healthy human individuals. Regarding the study as a whole: Generally, estimated richness proved larger in naive subsets than it did in memory subsets. Sorted-subset sequencing, rarefaction showed, was incomplete despite large depth.

Sequenced by immunoSEQ multiplex PCR; TCRdb stores in-frame clones only, minus some. The profile shows about 980,000 clones, 76% of them singletons. The CDR3 consists of 15 residues. Germline V gives CDR1 SGDLS, CDR2 YYNGEE. Trimming shortened V by 4 bases and J by 4 bases, and 15 bases separated the two germline ends. Comments on this clone: Its antigen is not known.

The V gene is TRBV9, the J gene TRBJ2-1; D is tentatively TRBD1 or TRBD2 (5 bases each). The sequencing sample was made of memory CD4+ T cells sorted from blood. Sample subset: CD45RA-negative fraction. This TCR was sampled from a young man in good health. The CDR3, as DNA: TGTGCCAGCAGCCCAGGGAGCCCGGGTTACAATGAGCAGTTCTTC. Its protein product is CASSPGSPGYNEQFF. Together with reference TRBV9 and TRBJ2-1, the CDR3 gives the full variable domain: DSGVTQTPKHLITATGQRVTLRCSPRSGDLSVYWYQQSLDQGLQFLIQYYNGEERAKGNILERFSAQQFPDLHSELNLSSLELGDSALYFCASSPGSPGYNEQFFGPGTRLTVL.